The clone carrying this T cell receptor (beta chain) was recorded at least ten times. The antigen is not known. This specimen belongs to a study of naive and memory T cell subsets. Study findings and constraints: Over 95% of naive TCR sequences appeared only once, unlike memory subsets.

CMV status came from CD4+ T cell IFNgamma after overnight CMV lysate stimulation of fresh PBMCs. Cells stained for CD3, CD4, CD8, CD45RA and CD27 were sorted into four subsets. Both TRBC1 and TRBC2 were covered by a beta constant-region primer of two equimolar oligonucleotides. Each CDR3 protein gets one entry after TCRdb re-called the UMI-ligation and nested PCR reads with MiXCR. The data contain 130,000 to 150,000 distinct CDR3 sequences, over 15% of them singletons. The sample comprised naive CD4+ T cells from blood. The sequence was obtained from a human donor in good health.

As DNA, the CDR3 is TGCAGTGCCGCTAATCCAGGGGGTTCGGGCAATGAGCAGTTCTTC. Amino acids: CSAANPGGSGNEQFF. The J gene is TRBJ2-1, the V gene TRBV20-1; TRBD1 matches at 7 bases. With V trimmed by 6 bases and J by 6 bases, 14 bases remained unmatched. This CDR3 has 15 residues. CDR1 is DFQATT and CDR2 is SNEGSKA in the germline V gene (reference sequence).